Below, 19 T cell receptor beta chains from the same sample are listed, as sequenced in a study of blood T cell repertoires in COVID-19. TCRdb keeps only in-frame clones here, not all; method: immunoSEQ multiplex PCR. The sample yields 500,000 to 600,000 clones, approximately 91% seen once. Sequenced material: peripheral blood. All receptors derive from a woman between 45 and 65 years old with COVID-19, enrolled during active disease.

This chain uses TRBV2 with TRBJ2-3; TRBD2 might be the D (5 bases). Per germline, CDR1 SNHLY and CDR2 FYNNEI. Deletions cut 2 bases from V and 14 bases from J, with 14 bases between. The CDR3 runs to 12 residues. CDR3 residues: CASSETRPAGYF. The CDR3 nucleotides read TGTGCCAGCAGTGAAACGCGCCCGGCGGGGTATTTT. Supplemented by reference TRBV2 and TRBJ2-3, the full variable domain reads EPEVTQTPSHQVTQMGQEVILRCVPISNHLYFYWYRQILGQKVEFLVSFYNNEISEKSEIFDDQFSVERPDGSNFTLKIRSTKLEDSAMYFCASSETRPAGYFGPGTRLTVL.

The rearrangement uses TRBV3-1 (or the pseudogene TRBV3-2) and TRBJ2-3, with TRBD2 matching 10 bases. This CDR3 has 16 residues. Trimming took 0 bases from V and 2 from J; bases not matched to a gene: 2. Germline CDR1 reads LGHDT; CDR2 reads YNNKEL (reference sequence). The CDR3 is CASSQELAGLTDTQYF. The CDR3 DNA reads TGTGCCAGCAGCCAAGAACTAGCGGGACTCACAGATACGCAGTATTTT.

The chain joins TRBV6-1 to TRBJ1-4; D may be TRBD1 (5 bases). CDR1 is MNHNS, CDR2 SASEGT, per germline. The CDR3 has 16 residues. V was shortened by 2 bases and J by 4 bases, with 14 bases between the two germline ends. The CDR3 nucleotides are TGTGCCAGCAGTGAAAGGGAGGGACCGGGTAATGAAAAACTGTTTTTT. Encoded protein: CASSEREGPGNEKLFF.

The chain has TRBV7-5 and TRBJ1-5. TRBV7-5 is described as a pseudogene. The CDR3 extends over 13 amino acids. In DNA, the CDR3 is TGTGCCAGCCCGCGGGGGGGCAATCAGCCCCAGCATTTT. Translating it yields CASPRGGNQPQHF.

The V gene is TRBV30, the J gene TRBJ2-2, with 13 bases lining up with TRBD2. The CDR3 loop spans 15 amino acids. V was clipped by 3 bases and J by 2 bases; unmatched bases: 0. Germline V gives CDR1 GTSNPN, CDR2 SVGIG (reference sequence). DNA of the CDR3: TGTGCCTGGAGGGGACTAGCGGGAAACACCGGGGAGCTGTTTTTT. It is translated as CAWRGLAGNTGELFF.

The chain uses TRBV2 and TRBJ1-4; 7 bases agree with TRBD1. The CDR3 covers 18 residues. The J segment lost 4 bases and the V segment lost 0 bases, leaving 11 bases of the junction unmatched. Germline V gene data show CDR1 as SNHLY and CDR2 as FYNNEI. CDR3 in DNA: TGTGCCAGCAGTGAAGCCCGGTACTCGGGACAGCTTAATGAAAAACTGTTTTTT. Translated, it gives CASSEARYSGQLNEKLFF.

The chain is built from TRBV5-1 and TRBJ2-3; D is unclear. CDR1 is SGHRS, CDR2 YFSETQ, per germline. The ends were cut back, 3 bases at V and 6 bases at J, with 11 bases in the middle. This CDR3 is built from 13 residues. CDR3 loop: CASSSQLYDTQYF. CDR3 in DNA: TGCGCCAGCAGCTCCCAACTGTACGATACGCAGTATTTT.

This sequence joins TRBV18 and TRBJ2-5; 8 bases map to TRBD2. There are 19 residues in the CDR3. V lost 1 base, J lost 2 bases, and 15 bases stayed unmatched. CDR1 and CDR2 from the germline V gene are KGHSH and LQKENI. For the CDR3, the DNA is TGTGCCAGCTCACCACTAGCGGGACCCTCCGGGAGCCATCAAGAGACCCAGTACTTC. It specifies CASSPLAGPSGSHQETQYF.

In DNA, the CDR3 is TGTGCCAGTAGTGGATGGGGGGGGGAATACAATCAGCCCCAGCATTTT. Translated, it gives CASSGWGGEYNQPQHF. V gene TRBV19 combines with J gene TRBJ1-5; D might be TRBD1 (5 bases). The V and J ends lost 5 bases and 3 bases respectively, with 17 bases between them. The CDR3 runs to 16 residues. Germline values: CDR1 LNHDA, CDR2 SQIVND (reference sequence).

This chain connects TRBV5-1 to TRBJ2-7; no firm D call. Germline V CDR1 and CDR2: SGHRS, YFSETQ. This CDR3 is 14 amino acids long. V shed 0 bases and J shed 0 bases, with 7 bases lying between them. The CDR3 bases are TGCGCCAGCAGCTTGGGCCAGAACTCCTACGAGCAGTACTTC. Its translation: CASSLGQNSYEQYF.

The V gene is TRBV14, the J gene TRBJ2-7; D not certain. The germline CDR1 and CDR2 sequences are SGHDN and FVKESK. CDR3 length equals 11 residues. The V end lost 5 bases, the J end lost 7 bases, and 9 bases lay between the germline ends. The chain's CDR3 is CASSGGREQYF. The CDR3 region has the DNA TGTGCCAGCAGCGGTGGTCGGGAGCAGTACTTC.

The chain combines TRBV18 with TRBJ1-1, with D hard to call. CDR3 length equals 15 residues. Germline V gene lookup returns CDR1 KGHSH and CDR2 LQKENI. Trimming removed 3 bases from V and 1 base from J, with 12 bases in between. CDR3 in DNA: TGTGCCAGCTCACCCCGACTGACGTCGAACACTGAAGCTTTCTTT. This encodes CASSPRLTSNTEAFF.

The chain joins TRBV5-4 to TRBJ1-1, with TRBD1 identical over 7 bases. V lost 1 base and J lost 5; bases outside the gene matches: 2. In germline, CDR1 is SGHNT, CDR2 YYREEE (reference sequence). The length of the CDR3 is 13 residues. As DNA, the CDR3 is TGTGCCAGCAGCTTGAGGACAGGAACTGAAGCTTTCTTT. This codes for CASSLRTGTEAFF.

The chain uses TRBV6-5 and TRBJ2-6, with D possibly TRBD2 on 5 matching bases. CDR1 is MNHEY and CDR2 is SVGAGI in the germline V gene. V was shortened by 9 bases and J by 1 base, with 13 bases between the two germline ends. There are 15 residues in the CDR3. CDR3 amino acids: CASCEGGSGANVLTF. CDR3 DNA: TGTGCCAGTTGTGAGGGCGGATCTGGGGCCAACGTCCTGACTTTC.

V gene TRBV3-1 (or the pseudogene TRBV3-2) combines with J gene TRBJ2-1; 13 bases match TRBD2. This CDR3 has 16 residues. Trimming took 3 bases from V and 6 from J; bases not matched to a gene: 5. Germline V gene lookup returns CDR1 LGHDT and CDR2 YNNKEL (reference sequence). The CDR3 region has the DNA TGTGCCAGCAGCCATGCCGGGACTAGCGGGGTCAATGAGCAGTTCTTC. The encoded protein is CASSHAGTSGVNEQFF.

The gene calls are TRBV10-1 and TRBJ2-1; 8 positions agree with TRBD2. From germline, CDR1 is WNHNN and CDR2 SYGVQD (reference sequence). With 6 bases clipped from V and 0 bases from J, the junction kept 7 bases outside the gene matches. This CDR3 has 16 residues. CDR3 residues: CASSALLAASYNEQFF. The CDR3 DNA reads as TGCGCCAGCAGCGCGCTACTAGCGGCCTCCTACAATGAGCAGTTCTTC.

The chain has TRBV7-8 and TRBJ1-2, with D possibly matching TRBD1 (5 bases). The CDR3 spans 15 residues. V was clipped by 4 bases and J by 8 bases, with 20 bases between them. CDR1 SGHVS and CDR2 FQNEAQ come from the germline V gene. This CDR3 reads CASSSSGRAFLGYTF. DNA for the CDR3: TGTGCCAGCAGCTCCTCGGGCAGGGCCTTCTTGGGCTACACCTTC.

This clone showed up just once. This sequence joins TRBV19 and TRBJ1-2, with TRBD1 identical over 11 bases. The V and J ends lost 6 bases and 7 bases, in that order; junction bases with no gene match: 7. This CDR3 region has 14 residues. Germline CDR1 is LNHDA and CDR2 is SQIVND (reference sequence). The CDR3 reads CASSYGTGGGGYTF. The CDR3 DNA reads as TGTGCCAGTAGCTATGGGACAGGGGGAGGTGGCTACACCTTC.

V usage is TRBV6-1 and J usage is TRBJ1-2, with 8 nucleotides matching TRBD1. Per the germline V gene, CDR1 is MNHNS and CDR2 is SASEGT. The CDR3 contains 15 residues. V lost 3 bases and J lost 2; bases outside the gene matches: 5. CDR3 sequence: CASSETRDRNYGYTF. DNA for the CDR3: TGTGCCAGCAGTGAGACCCGGGACAGGAACTATGGCTACACCTTC.